Listed below are T cell receptor beta chains from one sample, sequenced in a study of Ad26.COV2.S vaccination and SARS-CoV-2 variants. Repertoires were generated with immunoSEQ multiplex PCR, while TCRdb's copy carries only in-frame clones and drops some. The sample has around 450,000 clones, 85% to 90% seen once. Specimen: peripheral blood, collected in a trial of Ad26.COV2.S vaccine versus placebo. Receptors were obtained from a person between 18 and 65 years old who received the Ad26.COV2.S COVID-19 vaccine or a placebo. CDR3s include the opening cysteine and the closing phenylalanine or tryptophan. The D gene is left open where the match is weak. Size tells how often a clone was seen (once, few, many) or the class of an expanded clone, and some rows leave it out.

size: NA
V: TRBV3-1/TRBV3-2
J: TRBJ1-5
D: NA
CDR3: CASSQGAVGGQPQHF
DNA: TGTGCCAGCAGCCAAGGGGCAGTTGGGGGTCAGCCCCAGCATTTT

size: NA
V: TRBV28
J: TRBJ1-4
D: NA
CDR3: CASSLFIVVQGWDEKLFF
DNA: TGTGCCAGCAGTTTATTTATTGTGGTCCAGGGGTGGGATGAAAAACTGTTTTTT

size: NA
V: TRBV2
J: TRBJ2-5
D: NA
CDR3: CASSASQETQYF
DNA: TGTGCCAGCAGTGCAAGCCAAGAGACCCAGTACTTC

size: NA
V: TRBV24-1
J: TRBJ2-3
D: TRBD2
CDR3: CATSDRLAGGPFSTDTQYF
DNA: TGTGCCACCAGTGATCGGCTAGCGGGAGGGCCTTTTAGCACAGATACGCAGTATTTT

size: NA
V: TRBV20-1
J: TRBJ1-2
D: NA
CDR3: CSARANGGYTF
DNA: TGCAGTGCTAGGGCCAACGGCGGCTACACCTTC

size: NA
V: TRBV10-3
J: TRBJ2-7
D: NA
CDR3: CAIGGQGSSYEQYF
DNA: TGTGCCATCGGTGGGCAGGGAAGCTCCTACGAGCAGTACTTC

size: once
V: TRBV4-3
J: TRBJ2-5
D: NA
CDR3: CASSRGRHRSEQETQYF
DNA: TGCGCCAGCAGCCGGGGAAGGCACAGGAGCGAACAAGAGACCCAGTACTTC

size: NA
V: TRBV4-1
J: TRBJ1-2
D: NA
CDR3: CASSTPGRTDANYGYTF
DNA: TGCGCCAGCAGTACTCCGGGTCGGACAGATGCTAACTATGGCTACACCTTC

size: NA
V: TRBV4-3
J: TRBJ2-2
D: TRBD2
CDR3: CASKRGAGELFF
DNA: TGCGCCAGCAAACGGGGGGCCGGGGAGCTGTTTTTT

size: NA
V: TRBV18
J: TRBJ1-5
D: NA
CDR3: CASSPGAGQPQHF
DNA: TGTGCCAGCTCACCAGGGGCGGGGCAGCCCCAGCATTTT

size: once
V: TRBV28
J: TRBJ1-5
D: NA
CDR3: CASKGQLDQPQHF
DNA: TGTGCCAGCAAAGGGCAGTTAGATCAGCCCCAGCATTTT

size: few
V: TRBV5-1
J: TRBJ2-1
D: NA
CDR3: CASSRFGGNEQFF
DNA: TGCGCCAGCAGCCGCTTCGGTGGGAATGAGCAGTTCTTC

size: NA
V: TRBV7-9
J: TRBJ1-1
D: NA
CDR3: CASSLRASEAFF
DNA: TGTGCCAGCAGCTTACGGGCGTCTGAAGCTTTCTTT

size: NA
V: TRBV27
J: TRBJ2-3
D: TRBD2
CDR3: CASTSGTSGRHTDTQYF
DNA: TGTGCCAGCACATCCGGGACTAGCGGGAGGCACACAGATACGCAGTATTTT

size: once
V: TRBV6-6
J: TRBJ1-3
D: NA
CDR3: CASSPDLGGNTIYF
DNA: TGTGCCAGCAGTCCGGACCTAGGGGGAAACACCATATATTTT

size: NA
V: TRBV29-1
J: TRBJ1-5
D: NA
CDR3: CSVGQFNQPQHF
DNA: TGCAGCGTTGGGCAGTTCAATCAGCCCCAGCATTTT

size: NA
V: TRBV5-1
J: TRBJ2-2
D: NA
CDR3: CASSRGNTGELFF
DNA: TGCGCCAGCAGTAGAGGGAACACCGGGGAGCTGTTTTTT

size: NA
V: TRBV27
J: TRBJ2-6
D: NA
CDR3: CASSSLGAGANVLTF
DNA: TGTGCCAGCAGTTCCCTGGGGGCTGGGGCCAACGTCCTGACTTTC

size: NA
V: TRBV6-5
J: TRBJ1-2
D: NA
CDR3: CASRPLSGPYGYTF
DNA: TGTGCCAGCAGACCGTTATCGGGCCCCTATGGCTACACCTTC

size: NA
V: TRBV7-3
J: TRBJ2-2
D: NA
CDR3: CASSFGGTGELFF
DNA: TGTGCCAGCAGCTTCGGCGGGACCGGGGAGCTGTTTTTT

size: once
V: TRBV5-8
J: TRBJ1-1
D: TRBD1
CDR3: CASSPAGTVNTEAFF
DNA: TGTGCCAGCAGCCCCGCCGGGACAGTGAACACTGAAGCTTTCTTT

size: NA
V: TRBV5-1
J: TRBJ2-7
D: NA
CDR3: CASSFQTDGEQYF
DNA: TGCGCCAGCAGTTTTCAAACGGACGGAGAGCAATACTTC

size: NA
V: TRBV19
J: TRBJ2-7
D: NA
CDR3: CASSYRGTYEQYF
DNA: TGTGCCAGTAGTTATAGAGGTACCTACGAGCAGTACTTC

size: few
V: TRBV4-1
J: TRBJ1-2
D: TRBD1
CDR3: CASSQWTGKLGYTF
DNA: TGCGCCAGCAGCCAGTGGACAGGGAAGCTCGGCTACACCTTC

size: NA
V: TRBV5-8
J: TRBJ2-1
D: NA
CDR3: CAAGVGRSYNEQFF
DNA: TGTGCCGCTGGTGTGGGGCGCTCCTACAATGAGCAGTTCTTC

size: NA
V: TRBV29-1
J: TRBJ1-2
D: NA
CDR3: CSVGRQSNYGYTF
DNA: TGCAGCGTTGGCCGGCAGTCGAACTATGGCTACACCTTC

size: NA
V: TRBV7-2
J: TRBJ2-1
D: NA
CDR3: CASSLEVTSEQFF
DNA: TGTGCCAGCAGCTTAGAGGTCACCTCCGAGCAGTTCTTC

size: NA
V: TRBV5-1
J: TRBJ1-1
D: TRBD1
CDR3: CASSPDRVSPLNTEAFF
DNA: TGCGCCAGCAGCCCGGACAGGGTAAGTCCCCTGAACACTGAAGCTTTCTTT

size: NA
V: TRBV18
J: TRBJ2-3
D: NA
CDR3: CASSPLQISDTDTQYF
DNA: TGTGCCAGCTCACCATTACAGATATCCGACACAGATACGCAGTATTTT

size: NA
V: TRBV9
J: TRBJ1-4
D: TRBD1
CDR3: CASSGSEGAGEKLFF
DNA: TGTGCCAGCAGCGGGTCGGAGGGGGCAGGTGAAAAACTGTTTTTT

size: NA
V: TRBV3-1/TRBV3-2
J: TRBJ2-5
D: TRBD2
CDR3: CASSQGYSGGQETQYF
DNA: TGTGCCAGCAGCCAAGGTTATAGCGGGGGCCAAGAGACCCAGTACTTC

size: NA
V: TRBV4-1
J: TRBJ1-2
D: NA
CDR3: CASSQDSEGGYTF
DNA: TGCGCCAGCAGCCAAGATTCTGAGGGCGGCTACACCTTC

size: NA
V: TRBV29-1
J: TRBJ2-3
D: NA
CDR3: CSVDGLPSGGDTQYF
DNA: TGCAGCGTCGACGGACTACCCTCGGGTGGAGATACGCAGTATTTT

size: NA
V: TRBV21-1
J: TRBJ2-7
D: NA
CDR3: CASNYDRNEQYF
DNA: TGTGCCAGCAACTACGATCGAAACGAGCAGTACTTC

size: NA
V: TRBV5-1
J: TRBJ2-5
D: TRBD1
CDR3: CASGGQGQEETQYF
DNA: TGCGCCAGCGGGGGACAGGGCCAAGAAGAGACCCAGTACTTC

size: NA
V: TRBV4-3
J: TRBJ2-1
D: TRBD2
CDR3: CASSQGGGLVIHEQFF
DNA: TGCGCCAGCAGCCAAGGGGGGGGACTAGTCATCCATGAGCAGTTCTTC

size: NA
V: TRBV9
J: TRBJ1-2
D: TRBD1
CDR3: CASSAPGQVNYGYTF
DNA: TGTGCCAGCAGCGCCCCGGGACAGGTGAATTATGGCTACACCTTC

size: NA
V: TRBV6-7
J: TRBJ2-3
D: TRBD1
CDR3: CASSPPGQGPCPWDTQYF
DNA: TGTGCCAGCAGTCCTCCGGGACAGGGGCCGTGTCCCTGGGATACGCAGTATTTT

size: NA
V: TRBV5-1
J: TRBJ2-1
D: TRBD2
CDR3: CASSSPVLAGNNEQFF
DNA: TGCGCCAGCAGCTCACCGGTGCTAGCGGGAAACAATGAGCAGTTCTTC